A selection of T cell receptor beta chains follows, all from one sample in a study of Ad26.COV2.S vaccination and SARS-CoV-2 variants. The protocol was immunoSEQ multiplex PCR, while the TCRdb copy is restricted to in-frame clones and leaves out a portion. The data contain about 480,000 clones, around 85% of them seen just once; the ten biggest clones take up 13%. Sequencing used peripheral blood, obtained in a trial of Ad26.COV2.S vaccine versus placebo. The receptors were sampled from a person between 18 and 59 years old who received the Ad26.COV2.S COVID-19 vaccine or a placebo. Both conserved end residues are part of each CDR3. Fields, in order: V gene, D gene, J gene, clone size, CDR3 protein, CDR3 DNA. The D gene is left open where the match is weak. The size entry is marked missing in some rows and otherwise reads once, few, many or a size class.

v_gene: TRBV7-2
d_gene: NA
j_gene: TRBJ2-1
abundance: NA
CDR3aa: CASSIQVSYNEQFF
CDR3nt: TGTGCCAGCAGCATTCAAGTCTCCTACAATGAGCAGTTCTTC

v_gene: TRBV29-1
d_gene: NA
j_gene: TRBJ2-6
abundance: NA
CDR3aa: CSVEETGRLSGANVLTF
CDR3nt: TGCAGCGTTGAGGAGACTGGGCGGCTCTCTGGGGCCAACGTCCTGACTTTC

v_gene: TRBV3-1/TRBV3-2
d_gene: NA
j_gene: TRBJ2-1
abundance: NA
CDR3aa: CASSLGTANSYNEQFF
CDR3nt: TGTGCCAGCAGCTTAGGGACCGCAAATTCCTACAATGAGCAGTTCTTC

v_gene: TRBV28
d_gene: NA
j_gene: TRBJ1-2
abundance: once
CDR3aa: CASSLMGVGGWSYGYTF
CDR3nt: TGTGCCAGCAGTTTAATGGGTGTCGGGGGCTGGAGCTATGGCTACACCTTC

v_gene: TRBV7-9
d_gene: TRBD2
j_gene: TRBJ2-5
abundance: NA
CDR3aa: CASSLDEVTSGSNQETQYF
CDR3nt: TGTGCCAGCAGCTTAGACGAAGTGACTAGCGGGAGTAACCAAGAGACCCAGTACTTC

v_gene: TRBV6-6
d_gene: NA
j_gene: TRBJ2-1
abundance: NA
CDR3aa: CASLRGGSYNEQFF
CDR3nt: TGTGCCAGCTTGCGGGGTGGCTCCTACAATGAGCAGTTCTTC

v_gene: TRBV3-1/TRBV3-2
d_gene: TRBD2
j_gene: TRBJ2-7
abundance: NA
CDR3aa: CASSQESSGSRRGYEQYF
CDR3nt: TGTGCCAGCAGCCAAGAGTCTAGCGGGAGTCGGAGGGGGTACGAGCAGTACTTC

v_gene: TRBV6-1
d_gene: NA
j_gene: TRBJ1-5
abundance: NA
CDR3aa: CASSEVERVNQPQHF
CDR3nt: TGTGCCAGCAGTGAAGTTGAGAGGGTAAATCAGCCCCAGCATTTT

v_gene: TRBV7-3
d_gene: TRBD2
j_gene: TRBJ2-1
abundance: NA
CDR3aa: CASSLSGGSYNEQFF
CDR3nt: TGTGCCAGCAGCTTAAGCGGGGGCTCCTACAATGAGCAGTTCTTC

v_gene: TRBV7-9
d_gene: TRBD1
j_gene: TRBJ1-1
abundance: once
CDR3aa: CASSFPRRTGGTEAFF
CDR3nt: TGTGCCAGCAGCTTCCCCCGTCGGACAGGGGGTACTGAAGCTTTCTTT

v_gene: TRBV30
d_gene: TRBD2
j_gene: TRBJ2-5
abundance: NA
CDR3aa: CAGTSGGGSGETQYF
CDR3nt: TGTGCCGGGACTAGCGGAGGGGGATCGGGAGAGACCCAGTACTTC

v_gene: TRBV9
d_gene: TRBD2
j_gene: TRBJ2-5
abundance: NA
CDR3aa: CASSATSGTSYSETQYF
CDR3nt: TGTGCCAGCAGCGCCACCTCCGGGACTAGCTATTCGGAGACCCAGTACTTC

v_gene: TRBV19
d_gene: NA
j_gene: TRBJ2-3
abundance: NA
CDR3aa: CASSINPGVGDTQYF
CDR3nt: TGTGCCAGTAGTATAAATCCAGGGGTGGGCGATACGCAGTATTTT

v_gene: TRBV6-5
d_gene: TRBD2
j_gene: TRBJ2-7
abundance: NA
CDR3aa: CASSFLSGTTAYEQYF
CDR3nt: TGTGCCAGCAGTTTTTTGAGCGGGACTACCGCCTACGAGCAGTACTTC

v_gene: TRBV20-1
d_gene: NA
j_gene: TRBJ2-7
abundance: NA
CDR3aa: CSALGTVEQYF
CDR3nt: TGCAGTGCTCTCGGTACGGTCGAGCAGTACTTC

v_gene: TRBV27
d_gene: NA
j_gene: TRBJ2-1
abundance: NA
CDR3aa: CASSPTYLVGEQFF
CDR3nt: TGTGCCAGCAGCCCGACATACTTGGTCGGTGAGCAGTTCTTC

v_gene: TRBV27
d_gene: NA
j_gene: TRBJ2-1
abundance: NA
CDR3aa: CASAEGSSYNEQFF
CDR3nt: TGTGCCAGCGCTGAGGGGAGCTCCTACAATGAGCAGTTCTTC

v_gene: TRBV10-3
d_gene: NA
j_gene: TRBJ2-2
abundance: NA
CDR3aa: CAISAYTNTGELFF
CDR3nt: TGTGCCATCAGTGCATACACTAACACCGGGGAGCTGTTTTTT

v_gene: TRBV27
d_gene: NA
j_gene: TRBJ2-7
abundance: NA
CDR3aa: CASSLQGLGGYEQYF
CDR3nt: TGTGCCAGCAGTTTACAGGGTCTAGGTGGGTACGAGCAGTACTTC

v_gene: TRBV3-1/TRBV3-2
d_gene: TRBD2
j_gene: TRBJ2-1
abundance: NA
CDR3aa: CASSGTSIYNEQFF
CDR3nt: TGTGCCAGCAGCGGGACTAGCATCTACAATGAGCAGTTCTTC

v_gene: TRBV2
d_gene: NA
j_gene: TRBJ2-7
abundance: NA
CDR3aa: CASIGGPPGAYEQYF
CDR3nt: TGTGCCAGCATTGGTGGTCCCCCCGGGGCCTACGAGCAGTACTTC

v_gene: TRBV5-1
d_gene: TRBD1
j_gene: TRBJ2-1
abundance: NA
CDR3aa: CASSEPGQGNEQFF
CDR3nt: TGCGCCAGCAGCGAACCGGGACAGGGAAACGAGCAGTTCTTC

v_gene: TRBV27
d_gene: TRBD2
j_gene: TRBJ2-3
abundance: NA
CDR3aa: CASSLAASGRPSTDTQYF
CDR3nt: TGTGCCAGCAGTTTAGCGGCTAGCGGGAGGCCTAGCACAGATACGCAGTATTTT

v_gene: TRBV7-2
d_gene: NA
j_gene: TRBJ1-1
abundance: NA
CDR3aa: CASSLTQTITEAFF
CDR3nt: TGTGCCAGCAGCTTGACTCAAACGATCACTGAAGCTTTCTTT

v_gene: TRBV3-1/TRBV3-2
d_gene: TRBD2
j_gene: TRBJ2-2
abundance: NA
CDR3aa: CASSRLAGGAGELFF
CDR3nt: TGTGCCAGCAGCCGATTAGCGGGAGGGGCCGGGGAGCTGTTTTTT

v_gene: TRBV7-7
d_gene: NA
j_gene: TRBJ2-1
abundance: NA
CDR3aa: CASSYHCWVNEQFF
CDR3nt: NA

v_gene: TRBV5-1
d_gene: NA
j_gene: TRBJ2-1
abundance: few
CDR3aa: CASSAGQSSYNEQFF
CDR3nt: TGCGCCAGCAGCGCCGGACAGAGCTCCTACAATGAGCAGTTCTTC

v_gene: TRBV28
d_gene: NA
j_gene: TRBJ1-1
abundance: NA
CDR3aa: CASRGGNLGTEAFF
CDR3nt: TGTGCCAGCAGAGGCGGTAATCTGGGGACTGAAGCTTTCTTT

v_gene: TRBV29-1
d_gene: TRBD2
j_gene: TRBJ2-1
abundance: once
CDR3aa: CSAKGLRGTSYNEQFF
CDR3nt: TGCAGCGCCAAAGGTCTCCGTGGGACTAGCTACAATGAGCAGTTCTTC

v_gene: TRBV4-2
d_gene: NA
j_gene: TRBJ2-5
abundance: NA
CDR3aa: CASSQDPTFQETQYF
CDR3nt: TGTGCCAGCAGCCAAGACCCCACCTTCCAAGAGACCCAGTACTTC

v_gene: TRBV23-1
d_gene: NA
j_gene: TRBJ1-5
abundance: NA
CDR3aa: CASSPKPGRYSNQPQHF
CDR3nt: TGCGCCAGCAGTCCCAAACCGGGACGGTATAGCAATCAGCCCCAGCATTTT

v_gene: TRBV3-1/TRBV3-2
d_gene: TRBD2
j_gene: TRBJ2-1
abundance: NA
CDR3aa: CASSQTASGKLSYNEQFF
CDR3nt: TGTGCCAGCAGCCAAACCGCTAGCGGGAAGCTCTCCTACAATGAGCAGTTCTTC

v_gene: TRBV18
d_gene: NA
j_gene: TRBJ1-1
abundance: NA
CDR3aa: CASSPAGSATEAFF
CDR3nt: TGTGCCAGCTCACCGGCAGGGTCGGCCACTGAAGCTTTCTTT

v_gene: TRBV27
d_gene: NA
j_gene: TRBJ2-3
abundance: once
CDR3aa: CASRLTGGPTQYF
CDR3nt: TGTGCCAGCAGGCTGACCGGGGGCCCAACGCAGTATTTT

v_gene: TRBV5-4
d_gene: NA
j_gene: TRBJ1-2
abundance: NA
CDR3aa: CASSLEGGYGYTF
CDR3nt: TGTGCCAGCAGCTTGGAAGGGGGCTATGGCTACACCTTC

v_gene: TRBV6-1
d_gene: TRBD2
j_gene: TRBJ2-5
abundance: NA
CDR3aa: CASSEDASGETQYF
CDR3nt: TGTGCCAGCAGTGAAGATGCTAGCGGAGAGACCCAGTACTTC

v_gene: TRBV5-1
d_gene: NA
j_gene: TRBJ1-1
abundance: NA
CDR3aa: CASSLAPGIGTEAFF
CDR3nt: TGCGCCAGCAGCTTGGCCCCGGGAATTGGCACTGAAGCTTTCTTT

v_gene: TRBV24-1
d_gene: NA
j_gene: TRBJ2-7
abundance: once
CDR3aa: CATSDFLRTDYYYEQYF
CDR3nt: TGTGCCACCAGTGATTTTCTTAGGACAGACTACTACTACGAGCAGTACTTC

v_gene: TRBV2
d_gene: TRBD2
j_gene: TRBJ2-1
abundance: NA
CDR3aa: CASRTSGSRGNEQFF
CDR3nt: TGTGCCAGCAGAACTAGCGGGAGTCGAGGGAATGAGCAGTTCTTC

v_gene: TRBV6-5
d_gene: NA
j_gene: TRBJ2-7
abundance: NA
CDR3aa: CASGLSYEQYF
CDR3nt: TGTGCCAGCGGACTATCTTACGAGCAGTACTTC

v_gene: TRBV2
d_gene: TRBD1
j_gene: TRBJ2-4
abundance: NA
CDR3aa: CASSGLGGAIAKNIQYF
CDR3nt: TGTGCCAGCAGTGGCCTAGGGGGCGCGATTGCCAAAAACATTCAGTACTTC

v_gene: TRBV3-1/TRBV3-2
d_gene: NA
j_gene: TRBJ2-2
abundance: NA
CDR3aa: CASRLSWAGELFF
CDR3nt: TGTGCCAGCAGACTTAGTTGGGCCGGGGAGCTGTTTTTT

v_gene: TRBV27
d_gene: NA
j_gene: TRBJ2-7
abundance: once
CDR3aa: CASSSRRGNYEQYF
CDR3nt: TGTGCCAGCAGCTCCCGCCGGGGCAACTACGAGCAGTACTTC